The rows below give T cell receptor beta chains drawn from one sample of a study of blood T cell repertoires in COVID-19. Produced via immunoSEQ multiplex PCR; TCRdb's table is partial and in-frame only. Of 70,000 to 95,000 clones listed, 80% to 90% are singletons. The sequencing input was peripheral blood. Every receptor here comes from an older woman with acute or convalescent COVID-19. Each CDR3 is given with its conserved first and last residue. D genes are given only for firm matches. Not all rows give a size; the values are once, few, many and, for expanded clones, a class.

size: -
D: TRBD1
V: TRBV9
J: TRBJ1-1
CDR3: CASRSDRGLGEAFF
DNA: TGTGCCAGCAGATCGGACAGGGGGCTGGGGGAAGCTTTCTTT

size: few
D: -
V: TRBV11-2
J: TRBJ1-1
CDR3: CASSLWGVSEAFF
DNA: TGTGCCAGCAGCTTATGGGGAGTCTCTGAAGCTTTCTTT

size: -
D: -
V: TRBV5-1
J: TRBJ2-6
CDR3: CASTNDRSSGANVLTF
DNA: TGCGCCAGCACCAACGACAGGAGCTCTGGGGCCAACGTCCTGACTTTC

size: -
D: -
V: TRBV11-2
J: TRBJ1-6
CDR3: CASSLGTSSYNSPLHF
DNA: TGTGCCAGCAGCTTAGGCACTAGCTCCTATAATTCACCCCTCCACTTT

size: -
D: -
V: TRBV5-1
J: TRBJ1-3
CDR3: CASSLMGGNSGNTIYF
DNA: TGCGCCAGCAGCTTGATGGGGGGGAACTCTGGAAACACCATATATTTT

size: -
D: -
V: TRBV24-1
J: TRBJ1-1
CDR3: CATSYPGNTEAFF
DNA: TGTGCCACCAGTTATCCAGGGAACACTGAAGCTTTCTTT

size: -
D: TRBD1
V: TRBV6-5
J: TRBJ1-1
CDR3: CASSRDRADTEAFF
DNA: TGTGCCAGCAGCCGGGACAGGGCGGACACTGAAGCTTTCTTT

size: -
D: TRBD1
V: TRBV12-5
J: TRBJ2-5
CDR3: CASASSGTGAGTQYF
DNA: TGTGCTAGTGCCAGCAGTGGGACAGGGGCCGGGACCCAGTACTTC

size: -
D: TRBD1
V: TRBV29-1
J: TRBJ1-2
CDR3: CSVTGGTNYGYTF
DNA: TGCAGCGTTACAGGGGGGACTAACTATGGCTACACCTTC

size: -
D: -
V: TRBV6-4
J: TRBJ2-7
CDR3: CASSDDGTGTMKREQYF
DNA: TGTGCCAGCAGTGACGACGGGACCGGGACAATGAAGCGTGAGCAGTACTTC

size: -
D: -
V: TRBV10-2
J: TRBJ1-5
CDR3: CASSWGPSPGPQHF
DNA: TGCGCCAGCAGTTGGGGGCCCTCGCCGGGGCCCCAGCATTTT

size: -
D: -
V: TRBV28
J: TRBJ1-5
CDR3: CASSPALGPGGYSNQPQHF
DNA: TGTGCCAGCAGTCCCGCCTTGGGTCCTGGGGGGTATAGCAATCAGCCCCAGCATTTT

size: -
D: -
V: TRBV5-1
J: TRBJ1-1
CDR3: CASSSTGMNTEAFF
DNA: TGCGCCAGCAGCTCAACAGGGATGAACACTGAAGCTTTCTTT

size: -
D: -
V: TRBV28
J: TRBJ2-1
CDR3: CASSLPRASWSRNLDNEQFF
DNA: TGTGCCAGCAGTTTACCCCGGGCTAGCTGGAGCCGCAACCTAGACAATGAGCAGTTCTTC

size: -
D: -
V: TRBV5-6
J: TRBJ2-2
CDR3: CASSQRGGELFF
DNA: TGTGCCAGCAGCCAAAGGGGCGGGGAGCTGTTTTTT

size: -
D: -
V: TRBV11-1
J: TRBJ1-1
CDR3: CASSWEGEEMNTEAFF
DNA: TGTGCCAGCAGCTGGGAGGGGGAGGAGATGAACACTGAAGCTTTCTTT

size: -
D: TRBD1
V: TRBV3-1/TRBV3-2
J: TRBJ2-7
CDR3: CASSPRTGKSHEQYF
DNA: TGTGCCAGCAGCCCGAGGACAGGAAAGTCCCACGAGCAGTACTTC

size: -
D: TRBD1
V: TRBV2
J: TRBJ2-7
CDR3: CASRRSRTGDYEQYF
DNA: TGTGCCAGCAGACGCTCCAGGACAGGAGACTACGAGCAGTACTTC

size: -
D: -
V: TRBV3-1/TRBV3-2
J: TRBJ2-3
CDR3: CASSPDQGPHTDTQYF
DNA: TGTGCCAGCAGCCCAGACCAGGGCCCGCACACAGATACGCAGTATTTT

size: -
D: -
V: TRBV9
J: TRBJ1-2
CDR3: CASSVATGRGDGYTF
DNA: TGTGCCAGCAGCGTAGCTACTGGAAGGGGTGACGGCTACACCTTC

size: -
D: TRBD1
V: TRBV28
J: TRBJ1-1
CDR3: CASSLSKGAQPGAFF
DNA: TGTGCCAGCAGTTTATCGAAGGGGGCCCAACCGGGAGCTTTCTTT

size: few
D: -
V: TRBV27
J: TRBJ2-7
CDR3: CASSLAQGYEQYF
DNA: TGTGCCAGCAGTTTAGCGCAGGGGTACGAGCAGTACTTC

size: -
D: -
V: TRBV2
J: TRBJ2-7
CDR3: CASSEGQRYEQYF
DNA: TGTGCCAGCAGTGAAGGACAGAGGTACGAGCAGTACTTC